This TCR beta chain appears in the sequencing data of a study of CD8+CD57+ T cells in acquired aplastic anemia. At the level of the study: Across the sorted CD4+ and CD8+ cells, DNA amounts averaged about 3 ug.

Germline V gene sequence: CDR1 LNHDA, CDR2 SQIVND (reference sequence). V was clipped by 8 bases and J by 2 bases; unmatched bases: 10. The CDR3 totals 15 residues. Profiles of TCR beta VDJ and CDR3 were generated from a genomic DNA template. TCRdb re-analysed the reads in MiXCR, keeping a single row per CDR3 protein. Found here are fewer than 250,000 distinct CDR3 sequences, around half of them singletons; the top ten hold approximately 15%. Findings and limits, study-wide: Levels of CD8+ Simpson's diversity were not significantly distinct in patients versus controls. The same twenty-nine CD8+ CDR3 sequences occurred in patients and in controls.

As regards this clonotype: As yet, its antigen is unknown.

The sequenced sample consisted of sorted CD4+, CD8+, or CD8+CD57+ T cells (not recorded which) from PBMCs. The rearrangement joins TRBV19 to TRBJ2-5; TRBD1 matches 8 bases. The origin of this receptor is a human donor in good health, serving as a control. In nucleotides, the CDR3 is TGTGCCAGTTGCGCGACAGGGGAGAGGCAAGAGACCCAGTACTTC. Translating it yields CASCATGERQETQYF.